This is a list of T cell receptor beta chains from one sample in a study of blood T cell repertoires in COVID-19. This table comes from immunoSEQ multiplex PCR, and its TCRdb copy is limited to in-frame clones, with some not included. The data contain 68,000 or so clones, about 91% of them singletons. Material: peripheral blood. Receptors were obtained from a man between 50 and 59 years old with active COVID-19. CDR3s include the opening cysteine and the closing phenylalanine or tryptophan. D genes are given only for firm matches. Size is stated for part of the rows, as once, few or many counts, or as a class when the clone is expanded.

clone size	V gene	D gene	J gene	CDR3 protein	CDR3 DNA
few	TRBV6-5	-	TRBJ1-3	CASRSPSGNTIYF	TGTGCCAGCAGGTCCCCTTCCGGGAACACCATATATTTT
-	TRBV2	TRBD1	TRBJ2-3	CASRRQGGDTQYF	TGTGCCAGCAGAAGACAGGGTGGGGATACGCAGTATTTT
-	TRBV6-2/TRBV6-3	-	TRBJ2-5	CASSWGLKETQYF	TGTGCCAGCAGCTGGGGACTTAAAGAGACCCAGTACTTC
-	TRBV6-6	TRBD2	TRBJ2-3	CASSLGQGRGSTDTQYF	TGTGCCAGCAGTCTAGGCCAAGGGAGGGGCAGCACAGATACGCAGTATTTT
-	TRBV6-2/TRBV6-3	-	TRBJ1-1	CASSSYTEAFF	TGTGCCAGCAGTTCGTACACTGAAGCTTTCTTT
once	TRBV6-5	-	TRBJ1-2	CASSYDPQGIGGYTF	TGTGCCAGCAGTTACGATCCCCAGGGGATCGGTGGCTACACCTTC
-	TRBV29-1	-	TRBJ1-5	CSVEEGVNQPQHF	TGCAGCGTTGAAGAAGGAGTGAATCAGCCCCAGCATTTT
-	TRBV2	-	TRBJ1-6	CASSDRVDSPLHF	TGTGCCAGCAGTGACAGGGTTGATTCACCCCTCCACTTT
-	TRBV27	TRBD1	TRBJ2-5	CASSSGQIQETQYF	TGTGCCAGCAGTTCGGGACAGATCCAAGAGACCCAGTACTTC
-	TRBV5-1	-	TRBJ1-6	CASSSQGIDSPLHF	TGCGCCAGCAGCTCACAGGGAATTGACTCACCCCTCCACTTT
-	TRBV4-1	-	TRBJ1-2	CASSQMAHPQVSGYTF	TGCGCCAGCAGCCAAATGGCCCACCCACAGGTCTCTGGCTACACCTTC
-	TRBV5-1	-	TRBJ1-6	CASSLPLTEGGDVLHF	TGCGCCAGCAGCTTGCCCCTCACCGAGGGGGGGGACGTCCTCCACTTT
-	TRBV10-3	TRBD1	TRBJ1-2	CAISEVEGQSYGYTF	TGTGCCATCAGTGAAGTCGAGGGACAGAGCTATGGCTACACCTTC
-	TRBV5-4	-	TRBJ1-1	CASSLGGGNTEAFF	TGTGCCAGCAGCTTAGGGGGGGGTAACACTGAAGCTTTCTTT
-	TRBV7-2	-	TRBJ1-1	CASRPSGGNTEAFF	TGTGCCAGCCGACCTTCCGGGGGGAACACTGAAGCTTTCTTT
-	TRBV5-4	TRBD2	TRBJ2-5	CASSRAGEETQYF	TGTGCCAGCAGCAGGGCGGGGGAAGAGACCCAGTACTTC
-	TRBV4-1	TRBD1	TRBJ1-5	CASSQGGTGALQPQHF	TGCGCCAGCAGCCAAGGCGGGACAGGGGCCCTTCAGCCCCAGCATTTT
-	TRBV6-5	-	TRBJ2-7	CASDRQRGYEQYF	TGTGCCAGCGACAGGCAACGGGGTTACGAGCAGTACTTC
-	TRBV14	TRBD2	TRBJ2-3	CASSQDSSGGTDTQYF	TGTGCCAGCAGCCAAGATTCCAGCGGGGGCACAGATACGCAGTATTTT
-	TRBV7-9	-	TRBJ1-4	CASSAVTEEKLFF	TGTGCCAGCAGCGCGGTCACCGAAGAAAAACTGTTTTTT
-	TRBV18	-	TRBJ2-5	CASSNFSGSLETQYF	TGTGCCAGCTCAAATTTCTCAGGGTCATTGGAGACCCAGTACTTC
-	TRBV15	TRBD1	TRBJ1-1	CATSRGGTGSDAFF	TGTGCCACCAGCAGAGGCGGGACAGGGTCGGATGCTTTCTTT
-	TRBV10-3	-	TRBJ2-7	CAIADPDSSYEQYF	TGTGCCATCGCGGATCCGGACAGTTCCTACGAGCAGTACTTC
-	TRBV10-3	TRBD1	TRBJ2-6	CAIWEQGHANVLTF	TGTGCCATCTGGGAACAGGGGCACGCCAACGTCCTGACTTTC
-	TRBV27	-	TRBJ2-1	CASSRNIGGVTYNEQFF	TGTGCCAGCAGTAGAAACATAGGGGGGGTAACCTACAATGAGCAGTTCTTC
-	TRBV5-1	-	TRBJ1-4	CASSLQDQNEKLFF	TGCGCCAGCAGCTTACAGGATCAGAATGAAAAACTGTTTTTT
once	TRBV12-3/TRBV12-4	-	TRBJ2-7	CASRVSGGEQYF	TGTGCCAGCAGGGTTTCCGGGGGCGAGCAGTACTTC